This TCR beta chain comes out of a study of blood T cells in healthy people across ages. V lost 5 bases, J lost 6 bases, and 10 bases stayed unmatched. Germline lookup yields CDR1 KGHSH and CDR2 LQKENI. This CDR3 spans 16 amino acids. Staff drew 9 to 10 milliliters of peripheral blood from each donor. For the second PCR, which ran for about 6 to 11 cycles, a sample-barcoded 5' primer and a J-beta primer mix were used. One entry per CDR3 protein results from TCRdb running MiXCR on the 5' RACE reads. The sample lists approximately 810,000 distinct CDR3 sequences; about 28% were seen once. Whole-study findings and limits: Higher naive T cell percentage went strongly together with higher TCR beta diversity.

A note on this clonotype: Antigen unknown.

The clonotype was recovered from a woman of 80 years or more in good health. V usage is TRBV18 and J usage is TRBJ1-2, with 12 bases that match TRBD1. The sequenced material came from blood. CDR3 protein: CASSTGQGAVGNGYTF. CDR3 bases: TGTGCCAGCTCAACGGGACAGGGGGCCGTCGGAAATGGCTACACCTTC.